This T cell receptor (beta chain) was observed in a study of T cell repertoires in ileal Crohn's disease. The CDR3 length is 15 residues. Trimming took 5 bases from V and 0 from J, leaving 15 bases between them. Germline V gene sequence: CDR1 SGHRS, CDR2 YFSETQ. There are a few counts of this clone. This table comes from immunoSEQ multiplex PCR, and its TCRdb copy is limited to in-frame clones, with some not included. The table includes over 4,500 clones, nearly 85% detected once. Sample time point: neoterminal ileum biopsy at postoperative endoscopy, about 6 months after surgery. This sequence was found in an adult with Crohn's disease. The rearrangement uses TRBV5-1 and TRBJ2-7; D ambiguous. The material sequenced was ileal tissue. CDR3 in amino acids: CASRALSAASYEQYF. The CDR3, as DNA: TGCGCCAGCAGAGCCCTTAGTGCAGCCTCCTACGAGCAGTACTTC.